The 30 T cell receptor beta chains presented below share a single source sample, sequenced in a study of beta chain features in type 1 diabetes. cDNA synthesis used the whole RNA isolate, giving expressed TCRB sequences. The table came from immunoSEQ multiplex PCR; TCRdb's copy has only in-frame clones and leaves some out. The sample records roughly 150,000 clones, approximately 8.1% being singletons. General observations from the study: Patients with Type 1 diabetes showed moderately but significantly shorter TCRB CDR3s in all four CD4+ subsets.

Their target antigens are unknown. Input material: central memory CD4+ T cells from blood. The source of these receptors is a man aged 18 to 29 with type 1 diabetes.

The chain employs TRBV9 and TRBJ2-3; D might be TRBD2 (5 bases). Trimming stripped 3 bases from V and 4 bases from J, with 12 bases between. The CDR3 contains 14 residues. CDR1 SGDLS and CDR2 YYNGEE come from the germline V gene. CDR3 sequence: CASSGPSRADTQYF. CDR3 bases: TGTGCCAGCAGCGGCCCTTCGAGGGCAGATACGCAGTATTTT.

This clone was observed a few times. The V and J genes are TRBV5-1 and TRBJ2-7, with 11 bases that match TRBD1. The CDR3 runs to 14 residues. Germline-derived CDR1 and CDR2 are SGHRS and YFSETQ. With V trimmed by 4 bases and J by 5 bases, 5 bases remained unmatched. CDR3 DNA sequence: TGCGCCAGCAGCCACCGGACAGGGGGCGACGAGCAGTACTTC. It is translated as CASSHRTGGDEQYF.

The V call is TRBV6-5, the J call TRBJ1-1, with D perhaps matching TRBD1 (5 bases). The germline gives CDR1 MNHEY, CDR2 SVGAGI. The CDR3 is made up of 11 amino acids. The V and J ends lost 10 bases and 7 bases respectively, with 13 bases between them. As DNA, the CDR3 is TGTGCCACCCAAGTGGGGGGTGAAGCTTTCTTT. It yields the protein CATQVGGEAFF.

The chain recombines TRBV5-4 with TRBJ2-5, with 7 bases fitting TRBD2. V shed 4 bases, J shed 3 bases, and the junction held 3 bases outside the gene matches. Per the germline V gene, CDR1 is SGHNT and CDR2 is YYREEE (reference sequence). The CDR3 is 13 residues long. The CDR3 DNA is TGTGCCAGCAGCAGCGGGACGGAAGAGACCCAGTACTTC. This gives the protein CASSSGTEETQYF.

This clone was recorded a few times. The CDR3 nucleotides are TGCGCCAGCAGCTTGGCTGGAGGGCTGGAGCCCCAGCATTTT. It codes for CASSLAGGLEPQHF. This rearrangement joins TRBV5-1 to TRBJ1-5; unclear D gene. This CDR3 region has 14 residues. Trimming stripped 0 bases from V and 8 bases from J, with 12 bases between. Germline lookup yields CDR1 SGHRS and CDR2 YFSETQ.

The chain is built from TRBV7-2 and TRBJ2-7; D is uncertain. The CDR3 runs to 12 residues. V was pared by 1 base and J by 3 bases, with 4 bases between. The V gene's germline CDR1 is SGHTA and CDR2 FQGNSA. Written as DNA, the CDR3 is TGTGCCAGCAGCTTAGAGCGCTACGAGCAGTACTTC. Translating gives CASSLERYEQYF. The whole variable domain, filled in from reference TRBV7-2 and TRBJ2-7, reads GAGVSQSPSNKVTEKGKDVELRCDPISGHTALYWYRQSLGQGLEFLIYFQGNSAPDKSGLPSDRFSAERTGGSVSTLTIQRTQQEDSAVYLCASSLERYEQYFGPGTRLTVT.

This clone came up a few times. The chain has TRBV27 and TRBJ2-3; TRBD1 aligns across 12 bases. V shed 2 bases, J shed 5 bases, and the junction held 5 bases outside the gene matches. This CDR3 spans 16 amino acids. Germline lookup yields CDR1 MNHEY and CDR2 SMNVEV (reference sequence). CDR3 sequence: CASSLDGTGGVDTQYF. CDR3 coding DNA: TGTGCCAGCAGTTTAGACGGGACAGGGGGCGTAGATACGCAGTATTTT.

This clone was observed a handful of times. CDR3 amino acids: CASSFKQGAYEQYF. The CDR3 coding sequence is TGTGCCAGCAGTTTCAAACAGGGGGCCTACGAGCAGTACTTC. The rearrangement uses TRBV6-5 and TRBJ2-7; 8 bases map to TRBD1. CDR3 length: 14 residues. Germline trimming cut 4 bases from V and 2 bases from J; bases unmatched to any gene: 4. CDR1 and CDR2 from the germline V gene are MNHEY and SVGAGI.

The table lists this clone with a few counts. The rearrangement uses TRBV6-6 and TRBJ1-1; a weak D match, TRBD1 (6 bases). V was clipped by 9 bases and J by 4 bases, with 9 bases between them. Germline V gene lookup returns CDR1 MNHNY and CDR2 SVGAGI (reference sequence). This CDR3 spans 11 amino acids. The CDR3 spells CASKGGTEAFF. The CDR3 nucleotides are TGTGCCAGTAAAGGGGGCACTGAAGCTTTCTTT.

A few counts support this clone. The chain carries TRBV2 and TRBJ1-2, with D tentatively TRBD1 (6 bases). The CDR3 is 14 residues long. Germline V gives CDR1 SNHLY, CDR2 FYNNEI. Trimming took 7 bases from V and 3 from J, leaving 15 bases between them. Here the CDR3 DNA reads TGTGCCAGCACTTCGGACAGACTTTACTATGGCTACACCTTC. Translation: CASTSDRLYYGYTF.

To note about this clone: Other DNA sequences from this sample encode an identical CDR3 as well. The V and J genes are TRBV5-1 and TRBJ2-3, with unresolved D. Germline lookup yields CDR1 SGHRS and CDR2 YFSETQ. Trimming took off 4 bases at V and 4 bases at J, with 7 bases between the two ends. This CDR3 is 12 amino acids long. CDR3 amino acids: CASSPGSDTQYF. CDR3 nucleotide sequence: TGCGCCAGCAGCCCCGGGTCAGATACGCAGTATTTT.

Comments on this clone: The identical CDR3 is also encoded by other nucleotide sequences in the sample. The CDR3 nucleotides are TGCGCCAGCAGCTTGGATCTCTACGAGCAGTACTTC. Its protein is CASSLDLYEQYF. The rearrangement uses TRBV5-1 and TRBJ2-7; D not certain. Germline V gene lookup returns CDR1 SGHRS and CDR2 YFSETQ. Trimming cost V 0 bases and J 3 bases, with 4 bases left between them. CDR3 length: 12 residues. The whole variable domain, filled in from reference TRBV5-1 and TRBJ2-7, reads KAGVTQTPRYLIKTRGQQVTLSCSPISGHRSVSWYQQTPGQGLQFLFEYFSETQRNKGNFPGRFSGRQFSNSRSEMNVSTLELGDSALYLCASSLDLYEQYFGPGTRLTVT.

This chain links TRBV19 with TRBJ2-5; a weak D match, TRBD1 (5 bases). CDR3 length equals 15 residues. Trimming shortened V by 3 bases and J by 1 base, and 12 bases separated the two germline ends. Germline CDR1 LNHDA, CDR2 SQIVND (reference sequence). The CDR3 region has the DNA TGTGCCAGTAGTATCGCCGTAGGGGCCCAAGAGACCCAGTACTTC. Translated, it gives CASSIAVGAQETQYF.

This clone was seen once. The rearrangement links TRBV15 to TRBJ2-3; 7 nucleotides line up with TRBD1. In germline, CDR1 is LNHNV, CDR2 YYDKDF (reference sequence). The CDR3 runs to 16 residues. J lost 0 bases, V lost 7 bases, and 10 bases had no gene match. CDR3: CATMAWTGPSTDTQYF. The CDR3 nucleotides are TGTGCCACCATGGCATGGACAGGACCTAGCACAGATACGCAGTATTTT. Drawing the rest from reference TRBV15 and TRBJ2-3, the complete variable domain is DAMVIQNPRYQVTQFGKPVTLSCSQTLNHNVMYWYQQKSSQAPKLLFHYYDKDFNNEADTPDNFQSRRPNTSFCFLDIRSPGLGDTAMYLCATMAWTGPSTDTQYFGPGTRLTVL.

The J gene is TRBJ1-1, the V gene TRBV29-1; possible D gene TRBD1, 5 bases. The V gene's germline CDR1 is SQVTM and CDR2 ANQGSEA. V was trimmed by 4 bases and J by 6 bases, leaving 6 bases between them. There are 10 residues in the CDR3. CDR3 nucleotide sequence: TGCAGCGTTGGGGGGGCTGAAGCTTTCTTT. Its protein product is CSVGGAEAFF.

The chain uses TRBV5-1 and TRBJ1-1; D not resolved. The V end was cut by 1 base, the J end by 6 bases, with 10 bases between. Looked up from germline, CDR1 is SGHRS and CDR2 is YFSETQ. CDR3 length equals 13 residues. The DNA for the CDR3 is TGCGCCAGCAGCTTGCGGGAACGCGCTGAAGCTTTCTTT. Translation gives CASSLRERAEAFF.

Comment on this clone: Other DNA sequences in this sample translate to the same CDR3. J is TRBJ1-5 and V is TRBV19; the match to TRBD1 covers 7 bases. CDR1 and CDR2 (germline): LNHDA, SQIVND (reference sequence). This CDR3 is built from 15 residues. The ends lost 1 base at V and 2 bases at J; junction bases unmatched: 2. CDR3: CASSIGTGGNQPQHF. The CDR3, as DNA: TGTGCCAGTAGTATAGGGACAGGAGGCAATCAGCCCCAGCATTTT.

V gene TRBV25-1 combines with J gene TRBJ1-5; TRBD1 agrees at 8 bases. The CDR3 consists of 13 residues. Germline CDR1 is MGHDK and CDR2 is SYGVNS. Germline trimming cut 6 bases from V and 3 bases from J; bases unmatched to any gene: 1. The DNA of the CDR3 is TGTGCCAGCAGACAGGGGGACAATCAGCCCCAGCATTTT. This gives the protein CASRQGDNQPQHF.

This clone was counted a few times. The genes are TRBV7-9 and TRBJ2-6; TRBD2 is a possible D gene (6 bases). Germline loops: CDR1 SEHNR, CDR2 FQNEAQ (reference sequence). CDR3 length: 18 residues. The ends were cut back, 2 bases at V and 1 base at J, with 15 bases in the middle. The CDR3 reads CASSLLGGGSSGANVLTF. DNA for the CDR3: TGTGCCAGCAGCTTACTTGGTGGGGGGAGTTCTGGGGCCAACGTCCTGACTTTC.

The V gene is TRBV29-1, the J gene TRBJ2-7; 13 nucleotides match TRBD2. In germline, CDR1 is SQVTM, CDR2 ANQGSEA. This CDR3 region has 14 residues. The V segment lost 6 bases and the J segment 4 bases; nucleotides outside the gene matches: 6. The CDR3 nucleotides are TGCAGCGTCGCTGGGACTAGCGGGATTTACGAGCAGTACTTC. Protein product: CSVAGTSGIYEQYF.

V gene TRBV2 combines with J gene TRBJ2-5; 9 bases map to TRBD2. The CDR3 is 13 residues long. Germline trimming cut 6 bases from V and 4 bases from J; bases unmatched to any gene: 3. Germline assignment: CDR1 SNHLY and CDR2 FYNNEI. The CDR3 loop reads CASSYSGGETQYF. As DNA, the CDR3 is TGTGCCAGCAGCTATAGCGGGGGAGAGACCCAGTACTTC.

This chain connects TRBV5-5 to TRBJ2-7, with TRBD1 matching over 9 bases. J was trimmed by 4 bases and V by 0 bases; bases with no gene match: 5. The CDR3 consists of 15 residues. From germline, CDR1 is SGHKS and CDR2 YYEKEE (reference sequence). The CDR3, as DNA: TGTGCCAGCAGCTTGGTCGGGACAGGGTCATACGAGCAGTACTTC. It encodes CASSLVGTGSYEQYF.

This chain links TRBV11-2 with TRBJ2-3; tentatively, D is TRBD1 (6 bases). Trimming shortened V by 4 bases and J by 6 bases, and 14 bases separated the two germline ends. This CDR3 region has 14 residues. The V gene's germline CDR1 is SGHAT and CDR2 FQNNGV. The CDR3 bases are TGTGCCAGCAGCTCGACCCAGGGGTCTGATACGCAGTATTTT. This sequence encodes CASSSTQGSDTQYF.

This sequence joins TRBV25-1 and TRBJ2-7, with a tentative D call TRBD2 (6 bases). Germline CDR1 and CDR2: MGHDK and SYGVNS. Trimming removed 2 bases from V and 5 bases from J, with 13 bases in between. This CDR3 contains 14 residues. The CDR3 DNA is TGTGCCAGCAGTGAAGCTGGCGGGGTCAACGAGCAGTACTTC. This gives the protein CASSEAGGVNEQYF.

The table lists this clone with a few counts. The chain combines TRBV28 with TRBJ2-7; 7 bases are a match to TRBD1. The CDR3 has 13 residues. Looked up from germline, CDR1 is MDHEN and CDR2 is SYDVKM. V lost 8 bases to trimming and J lost 4 bases; unmatched junction nucleotides: 8. For the CDR3, the DNA is TGTGCCAGCCTCCCGACAGGGCAGTACGAGCAGTACTTC. It is translated as CASLPTGQYEQYF.

The table lists this clone with a few counts. This chain joins TRBV10-1 and TRBJ2-7; 8 bases line up with TRBD1. The CDR3 runs 14 residues. Germline CDR1 and CDR2: WNHNN and SYGVQD (reference sequence). The V and J ends lost 8 bases and 2 bases, in that order; junction bases with no gene match: 8. The CDR3 reads CASVGDRSAYEQYF. The CDR3 nucleotides are TGCGCCAGCGTGGGGGACAGGTCAGCCTACGAGCAGTACTTC.

This clone was counted a few times. The rearrangement links TRBV11-2 to TRBJ2-7; D might be TRBD2 (6 bases). The CDR3 has 13 residues. V dropped 4 bases and J dropped 11 bases, with 18 bases sitting between them. The germline V gene has CDR1 SGHAT and CDR2 FQNNGV. CDR3 sequence: CASSSLGGRMEYF. The CDR3 bases are TGTGCCAGCAGCTCCCTCGGGGGTAGGATGGAGTACTTC.

This clone was detected a few times. The gene calls are TRBV7-2 and TRBJ1-2; D is perhaps TRBD1 (5 bases). This CDR3 spans 16 amino acids. Germline CDR1 is SGHTA and CDR2 is FQGNSA. V dropped 2 bases and J dropped 8 bases, with 21 bases sitting between them. CDR3 coding DNA: TGTGCCAGCAGCTTATTCATGGGAGGGGCTACAAAAGGCTACACCTTC. Amino acids: CASSLFMGGATKGYTF.

Only a few counts were recorded for this clone. The rearrangement links TRBV14 to TRBJ2-6; D is unclear. The germline V gene has CDR1 SGHDN and CDR2 FVKESK. The CDR3 totals 15 residues. V lost 2 bases and J 5 bases, leaving 10 bases between the germline ends. The CDR3 bases are TGTGCCAGCAGCCAATACAGCTATAGGGCCAACGTCCTGACTTTC. It specifies CASSQYSYRANVLTF. Using reference TRBV14 and TRBJ2-6 for the parts outside the CDR3, the full variable domain is EAGVTQFPSHSVIEKGQTVTLRCDPISGHDNLYWYRRVMGKEIKFLLHFVKESKQDESGMPNNRFLAERTGGTYSTLKVQPAELEDSGVYFCASSQYSYRANVLTFGAGSRLTVL.

This clone was recorded many times. The V and J genes are TRBV4-1 and TRBJ1-2; 8 nucleotides match TRBD1. This CDR3 is built from 14 residues. V was pared by 5 bases and J by 7 bases, with 9 bases of the junction left unmatched. CDR1 and CDR2 (germline): MGHRA, YSYEKL. CDR3 sequence (DNA): TGCGCCAGCAGCAGGACAGGGAGAGCGGTTGGCTACACCTTC. Amino acids: CASSRTGRAVGYTF.